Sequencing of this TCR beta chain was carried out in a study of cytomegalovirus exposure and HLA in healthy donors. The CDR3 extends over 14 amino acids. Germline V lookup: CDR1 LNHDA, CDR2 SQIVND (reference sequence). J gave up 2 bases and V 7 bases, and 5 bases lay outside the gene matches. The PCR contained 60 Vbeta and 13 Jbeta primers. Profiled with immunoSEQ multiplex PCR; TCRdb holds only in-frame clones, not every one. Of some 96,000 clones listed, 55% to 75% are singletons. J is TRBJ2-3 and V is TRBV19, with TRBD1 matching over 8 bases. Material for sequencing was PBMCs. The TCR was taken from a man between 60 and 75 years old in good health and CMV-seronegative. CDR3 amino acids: CASKATGDTDTQYF. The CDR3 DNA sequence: TGTGCCAGTAAAGCGACAGGGGACACAGATACGCAGTATTTT.